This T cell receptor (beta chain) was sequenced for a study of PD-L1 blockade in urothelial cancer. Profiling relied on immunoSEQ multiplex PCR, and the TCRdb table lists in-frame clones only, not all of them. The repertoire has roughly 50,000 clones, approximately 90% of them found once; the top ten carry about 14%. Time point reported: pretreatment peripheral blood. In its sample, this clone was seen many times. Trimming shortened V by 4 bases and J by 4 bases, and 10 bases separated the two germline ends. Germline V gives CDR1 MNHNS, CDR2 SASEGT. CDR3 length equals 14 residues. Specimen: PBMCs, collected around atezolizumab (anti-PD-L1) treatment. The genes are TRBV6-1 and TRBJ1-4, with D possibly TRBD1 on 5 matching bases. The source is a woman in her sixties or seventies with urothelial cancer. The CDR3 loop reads CASSVGVNNEKLFF. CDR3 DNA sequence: TGTGCCAGCAGTGTAGGGGTGAATAATGAAAAACTGTTTTTT.